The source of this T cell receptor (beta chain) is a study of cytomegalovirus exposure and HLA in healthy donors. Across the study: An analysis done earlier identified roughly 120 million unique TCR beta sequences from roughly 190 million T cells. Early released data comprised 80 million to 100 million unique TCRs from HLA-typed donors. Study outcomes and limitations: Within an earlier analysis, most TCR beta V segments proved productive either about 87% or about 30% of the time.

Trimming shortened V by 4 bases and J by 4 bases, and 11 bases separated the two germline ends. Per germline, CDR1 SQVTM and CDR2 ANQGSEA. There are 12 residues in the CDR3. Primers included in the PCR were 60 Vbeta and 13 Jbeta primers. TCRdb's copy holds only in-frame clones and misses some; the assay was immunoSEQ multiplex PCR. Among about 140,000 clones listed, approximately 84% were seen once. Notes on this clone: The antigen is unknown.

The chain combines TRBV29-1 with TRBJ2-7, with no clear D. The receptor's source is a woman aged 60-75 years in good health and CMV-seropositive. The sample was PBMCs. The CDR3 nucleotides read TGCAGCGTTGTTGAGGATTTATACGAGCAGTACTTC. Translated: CSVVEDLYEQYF.